Each of the 7 T cell receptor beta chains below was sequenced from the same sample in a study of CD8+ T cells in alopecia areata. After isolation, RNA underwent reverse transcription to generate cDNA as the sequencing template. Measured with immunoSEQ multiplex PCR; TCRdb has only the in-frame clones, and not every one. The sample lists approximately 150,000 clones, more than 75% seen once, with roughly 15% in the top ten. The sequenced sample was CD8+ T cells sorted from blood, obtained at week 0. All receptors derive from a human donor with alopecia areata.

CDR3: CASSPLRSGYVEQYF. DNA for the CDR3: TGTGCCAGCAGCCCTCTGAGGAGCGGTTATGTGGAGCAGTACTTC. This chain links TRBV14 with TRBJ2-7, with a weak D call TRBD2 (5 bases). CDR1 SGHDN and CDR2 FVKESK come from the germline V gene. V gave up 4 bases and J gave up 7 bases, with 20 bases separating them. The length of the CDR3 is 15 residues.

This clone was picked up a small number of times. This chain joins TRBV29-1 and TRBJ2-3; 8 bases map to TRBD2. This CDR3 comprises 13 residues. Per the germline V gene, CDR1 is SQVTM and CDR2 is ANQGSEA. V lost 6 bases, J lost 3 bases, and 5 bases stayed unmatched. The CDR3 protein is CSVMERGTDTQYF. The CDR3 coding sequence is TGCAGCGTCATGGAGCGGGGGACAGATACGCAGTATTTT.

V usage is TRBV5-6 and J usage is TRBJ2-1; tentatively, D is TRBD1 (5 bases). The V end was cut by 6 bases, the J end by 8 bases, with 15 bases between. CDR1 and CDR2 (germline): SGHDT, YYEEEE. The CDR3 is 13 residues long. CDR3 loop: CASNNQGTDEQFF. The CDR3 DNA reads TGTGCCAGCAACAACCAGGGAACCGATGAGCAGTTCTTC.

This chain connects TRBV7-6 to TRBJ1-4; perhaps TRBD1 as D (5 bases). Germline CDR1 and CDR2: SGHVS and FNYEAQ. CDR3 length: 13 amino acids. Trimming took 8 bases from V and 7 from J, leaving 14 bases between them. CDR3 region: CASLGALGEKLFF. The DNA for the CDR3 is TGTGCCAGCTTAGGGGCTCTCGGTGAAAAACTGTTTTTT.

The chain recombines TRBV25-1 with TRBJ2-1; unclear D gene. Germline-derived CDR1 and CDR2 are MGHDK and SYGVNS. Trimming left V 7 bases short and J 4 bases short, with 17 bases between. This CDR3 comprises 15 residues. The CDR3 sequence is CASTPGWREYNEQFF. CDR3 DNA: TGTGCCAGCACCCCTGGGTGGAGAGAATACAATGAGCAGTTCTTC.

This clone has just one count. This chain connects TRBV6-6 to TRBJ2-7, with a weak D call TRBD1 (6 bases). The germline V gene has CDR1 MNHNY and CDR2 SVGAGI (reference sequence). Trimming cost V 10 bases and J 3 bases, with 13 bases left between them. The CDR3 is 12 residues long. The CDR3 protein is CATLQGLYEQYF. In DNA form, the CDR3 reads TGTGCCACCTTACAGGGTCTCTACGAGCAGTACTTC.

This chain joins TRBV30 and TRBJ2-5; D gene uncertain. The J call may be in error: the DNA end matches TRBJ2-7 better. CDR3 size: 13 residues. Germline V gene lookup returns CDR1 GTSNPN and CDR2 SVGIG (reference sequence). CDR3 loop: CAWSQDDSYEQYF. The CDR3 DNA sequence: TGTGCCTGGAGTCAGGACGACTCCTACGAGCAGTACTTC.